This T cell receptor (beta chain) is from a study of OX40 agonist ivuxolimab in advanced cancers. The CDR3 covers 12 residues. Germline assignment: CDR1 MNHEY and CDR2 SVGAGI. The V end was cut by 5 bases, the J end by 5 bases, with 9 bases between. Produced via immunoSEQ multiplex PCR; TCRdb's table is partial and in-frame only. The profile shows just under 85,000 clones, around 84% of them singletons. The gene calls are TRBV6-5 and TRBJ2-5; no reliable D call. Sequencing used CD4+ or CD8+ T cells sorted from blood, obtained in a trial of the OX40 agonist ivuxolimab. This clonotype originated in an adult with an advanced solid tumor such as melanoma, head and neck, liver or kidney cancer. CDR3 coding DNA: TGTGCCAGCAGTAACCGGTGGGAGACCCAGTACTTC. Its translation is CASSNRWETQYF.